The rows below give T cell receptor beta chains drawn from one sample of a study of identical twins. Via MiXCR, TCRdb re-called the 5' RACE reads, giving one row per CDR3 protein. The sample has about 100,000 distinct CDR3 sequences, 5.9% seen once. The sequenced sample consisted of memory T cells sorted from blood. The receptors stem from a woman between 50 and 59 years old in good health. The CDR3 runs from the conserved cysteine through the conserved F or W. Each record gives: V gene, D gene, clone size, J gene, CDR3 DNA, CDR3 protein. D genes are given only for firm matches. Only some rows state a clone size, as once, few, many or a class for expanded clones.

v_call: TRBV10-3; d_call: TRBD1; clone_size: many; j_call: TRBJ1-3; cdr3_nt: TGTGCCATCAGCTCGACAGGGACTGGAAACACCATATATTTT; cdr3_aa: CAISSTGTGNTIYF
v_call: TRBV3-1; d_call: TRBD1; clone_size: -; j_call: TRBJ2-1; cdr3_nt: TGTGCCAGCAGCCAAGAACGGGGGACAGGAGAATTCTTC; cdr3_aa: CASSQERGTGEFF
v_call: TRBV11-2; d_call: TRBD2; clone_size: -; j_call: TRBJ2-5; cdr3_nt: TGTGCCAGCAACAAGGCCAGCGGGAGTCAAGGGGAGACCCAGTACTTC; cdr3_aa: CASNKASGSQGETQYF
v_call: TRBV28; d_call: TRBD1; clone_size: many; j_call: TRBJ2-3; cdr3_nt: TGTGCCAGCAATCTCGGGACAGCCAGCACAGATACGCAGTATTTT; cdr3_aa: CASNLGTASTDTQYF
v_call: TRBV6-6; d_call: -; clone_size: many; j_call: TRBJ1-2; cdr3_nt: TGTGCCACCCTACCTGGAAAAGGCAGCGGCTACACCTTC; cdr3_aa: CATLPGKGSGYTF
v_call: TRBV4-2; d_call: TRBD2; clone_size: many; j_call: TRBJ2-2; cdr3_nt: TGTGCCAGCAGCCAAGATTTCGCGGGAGAGGCCGGGGAGCTGTTTTTT; cdr3_aa: CASSQDFAGEAGELFF
v_call: TRBV4-1; d_call: -; clone_size: -; j_call: TRBJ2-1; cdr3_nt: TGCGCCAGCAGCCAAGTCTTGAAGCCCGAGCAGTTCTTC; cdr3_aa: CASSQVLKPEQFF
v_call: TRBV12-3/TRBV12-4; d_call: TRBD1; clone_size: few; j_call: TRBJ2-2; cdr3_nt: TGTGCCAGCAGCGGACAGGGGGCGCGAACCGGGGAGCTGTTTTTT; cdr3_aa: CASSGQGARTGELFF
v_call: TRBV29-1; d_call: -; clone_size: -; j_call: TRBJ2-5; cdr3_nt: TGCAGCGTTAGAAAGGAGGGGGGCGAGACCCAGTACTTC; cdr3_aa: CSVRKEGGETQYF
v_call: TRBV10-3; d_call: -; clone_size: many; j_call: TRBJ2-1; cdr3_nt: TGTGCCATCAACGGGGTGGACGGGCCTTCCTACAATGAGCAGTTCTTC; cdr3_aa: CAINGVDGPSYNEQFF
v_call: TRBV21-1; d_call: -; clone_size: many; j_call: TRBJ2-1; cdr3_nt: TGTGCCAGCAGCAAAGGGGGGGAGCCCGGGACTAGGGGATACAATGAGCAGTTCTTC; cdr3_aa: CASSKGGEPGTRGYNEQFF
v_call: TRBV29-1; d_call: TRBD1; clone_size: many; j_call: TRBJ1-1; cdr3_nt: TGCAGCCCTGGACAGGGGGCTGAAGCTTTCTTT; cdr3_aa: CSPGQGAEAFF
v_call: TRBV20-1; d_call: -; clone_size: many; j_call: TRBJ2-7; cdr3_nt: TGCAGTGCTAGCGGCTACTCCTACGAGCAGTACTTC; cdr3_aa: CSASGYSYEQYF
v_call: TRBV4-1; d_call: TRBD2; clone_size: -; j_call: TRBJ2-1; cdr3_nt: TGCGCCAGCAGCCAAGGTGGCGGGAGGTCTAGTGAGCAGTTCTTC; cdr3_aa: CASSQGGGRSSEQFF
v_call: TRBV5-1; d_call: TRBD2; clone_size: many; j_call: TRBJ2-1; cdr3_nt: TGCGCCAGCAGCGGAGGACTAGTGAATGAGCAGTTCTTC; cdr3_aa: CASSGGLVNEQFF
v_call: TRBV23-1; d_call: -; clone_size: many; j_call: TRBJ2-7; cdr3_nt: TGCGTCCCCGCTACAGGGAGGAGCCACGAGCAGTACTTC; cdr3_aa: CVPATGRSHEQYF
v_call: TRBV6-6; d_call: TRBD2; clone_size: many; j_call: TRBJ2-1; cdr3_nt: TGTGCCAGCAGTGAAAAGGGGAGGCGGGGGGACAATGAGCAGTTCTTC; cdr3_aa: CASSEKGRRGDNEQFF
v_call: TRBV6-2/TRBV6-3; d_call: TRBD2; clone_size: few; j_call: TRBJ2-7; cdr3_nt: TGTGCCAGCAGCCGGAGCGGGAGGAAGAACGAGCAGTACTTC; cdr3_aa: CASSRSGRKNEQYF
v_call: TRBV29-1; d_call: -; clone_size: many; j_call: TRBJ2-5; cdr3_nt: TGCAGCGTTGGAGTAGGTGGAGAGACCCAGTACTTC; cdr3_aa: CSVGVGGETQYF
v_call: TRBV15; d_call: TRBD1; clone_size: many; j_call: TRBJ1-3; cdr3_nt: TGTGCCACCAGCAGAGAACAGGGGATGGGTGGAAACACCATATATTTT; cdr3_aa: CATSREQGMGGNTIYF
v_call: TRBV29-1; d_call: -; clone_size: many; j_call: TRBJ2-2; cdr3_nt: TGCAGCGCCTCTGAAGGGGTGACCGGGGAGCTGTTTTTT; cdr3_aa: CSASEGVTGELFF
v_call: TRBV29-1; d_call: TRBD1; clone_size: many; j_call: TRBJ2-7; cdr3_nt: TGCAGCGTTGGTAGGGACAGGGGGTACCGGTCCTACGAGCAGTACTTC; cdr3_aa: CSVGRDRGYRSYEQYF
v_call: TRBV13; d_call: -; clone_size: -; j_call: TRBJ2-1; cdr3_nt: TGTGCCAGCAGCTTACTACAGCGGAACTACAATGAGCAGTTCTTC; cdr3_aa: CASSLLQRNYNEQFF
v_call: TRBV4-1; d_call: -; clone_size: many; j_call: TRBJ1-1; cdr3_nt: TGCGCCAGCACTAACCCCGTAGGGAAGAACACTGAAGCTTTCTTT; cdr3_aa: CASTNPVGKNTEAFF
v_call: TRBV29-1; d_call: TRBD1; clone_size: many; j_call: TRBJ1-1; cdr3_nt: TGCAGCGTTGTCTCAGGGGGAGGGAACACTGAAGCTTTCTTT; cdr3_aa: CSVVSGGGNTEAFF
v_call: TRBV12-5; d_call: -; clone_size: many; j_call: TRBJ2-1; cdr3_nt: TGTGCTAGTGGTCTCCCGGCTAGCGCGAGAAATGAGCAGTTCTTC; cdr3_aa: CASGLPASARNEQFF
v_call: TRBV7-9; d_call: TRBD1; clone_size: many; j_call: TRBJ1-3; cdr3_nt: TGTGCCAGCAGCTTACGGGACAGGGACGTTAACACCATATATTTT; cdr3_aa: CASSLRDRDVNTIYF
v_call: TRBV19; d_call: -; clone_size: many; j_call: TRBJ2-7; cdr3_nt: TGTGCCAGTAGTAGGGACTCACAATCCTACGAGCAGTACTTC; cdr3_aa: CASSRDSQSYEQYF
v_call: TRBV24-1; d_call: TRBD1; clone_size: medium-sized; j_call: TRBJ2-2; cdr3_nt: TGTGCCACCAGTGATTCGGACAGGGGTATTGCCGGGGAGCTGTTTTTT; cdr3_aa: CATSDSDRGIAGELFF
v_call: TRBV4-2; d_call: TRBD1; clone_size: many; j_call: TRBJ1-2; cdr3_nt: TGTGCCAGCAGCCCATCGACAGGGGCGACTGGCTACACCTTC; cdr3_aa: CASSPSTGATGYTF
v_call: TRBV12-3/TRBV12-4; d_call: TRBD1; clone_size: few; j_call: TRBJ1-1; cdr3_nt: TGTGCCAGCAGTTTAACAGGGGGTGGGAACACTGAAGCTTTCTTT; cdr3_aa: CASSLTGGGNTEAFF